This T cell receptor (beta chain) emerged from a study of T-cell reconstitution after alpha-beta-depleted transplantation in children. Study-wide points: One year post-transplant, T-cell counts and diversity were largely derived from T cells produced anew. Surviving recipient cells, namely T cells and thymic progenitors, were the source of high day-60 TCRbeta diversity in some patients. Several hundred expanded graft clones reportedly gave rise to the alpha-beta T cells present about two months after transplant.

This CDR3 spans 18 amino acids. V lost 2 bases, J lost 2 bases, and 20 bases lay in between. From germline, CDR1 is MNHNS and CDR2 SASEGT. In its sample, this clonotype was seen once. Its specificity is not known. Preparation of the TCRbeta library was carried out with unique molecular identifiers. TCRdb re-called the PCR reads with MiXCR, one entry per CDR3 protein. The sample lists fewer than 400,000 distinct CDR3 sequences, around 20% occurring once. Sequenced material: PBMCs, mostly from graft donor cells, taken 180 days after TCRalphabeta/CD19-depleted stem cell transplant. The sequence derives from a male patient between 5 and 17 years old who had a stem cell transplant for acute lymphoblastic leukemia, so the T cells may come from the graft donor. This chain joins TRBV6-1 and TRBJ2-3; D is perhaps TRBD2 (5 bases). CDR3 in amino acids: CASSERPRSGPNTDTQYF. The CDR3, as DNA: TGTGCCAGCAGTGAAAGGCCAAGGAGCGGACCTAACACAGATACGCAGTATTTT.